Listed below are T cell receptor beta chains from one sample, sequenced in a study of stem cell transplantation in POMP-related autoinflammatory disease. TCRdb keeps only in-frame clones here, not all; method: immunoSEQ multiplex PCR. The sample holds tens of thousands of clones, around 86% seen once. Sample: CD4+ T cells from PBMCs, taken before stem cell transplantation. Every receptor here comes from a human donor with POMP-related autoinflammation and immune dysregulation (PRAID). CDR3s include the opening cysteine and the closing phenylalanine or tryptophan. The D gene is left open where the match is weak. Size is omitted from some rows. Given values are once, few, many or a class for expanded clones.

j_call clone_size v_call d_call cdr3_aa cdr3_nt
TRBJ2-1 NA TRBV5-1 NA CASRFEASSLGSRRFF TGCGCCAGCAGATTTGAGGCTAGCTCCCTCGGTTCTCGTCGGTTCTTC
TRBJ2-7 NA TRBV5-4 TRBD2 CASSMTSGREQYF TGTGCCAGCAGCATGACTAGCGGGAGAGAGCAGTACTTC
TRBJ2-7 NA TRBV7-2 TRBD2 CASSLGLAGRVQYF TGTGCCAGCAGCTTAGGCCTAGCGGGGCGGGTGCAGTACTTC
TRBJ2-3 NA TRBV5-3 NA CARSSIRPGTKQFDTQYF TGTGCCAGAAGCTCTATCAGACCCGGGACCAAGCAATTTGATACGCAGTATTTT
TRBJ2-3 NA TRBV30 TRBD2 CAWSVGAGGSTDTQYF TGTGCCTGGAGTGTAGGTGCGGGGGGCAGCACAGATACGCAGTATTTT
TRBJ2-4 NA TRBV28 NA CASSRRTGIQYF TGTGCCAGCAGCCGGAGGACGGGCATTCAGTACTTC
TRBJ2-1 NA TRBV11-2 TRBD2 CASSLGLAGPQSSYNEQFF TGTGCCAGCAGCCTAGGACTAGCGGGGCCCCAGAGCTCCTACAATGAGCAGTTCTTC
TRBJ1-2 NA TRBV9 NA CASSVDLDGSPYGYTF TGTGCCAGCAGCGTAGACCTAGACGGGAGCCCCTATGGCTACACCTTC
TRBJ1-2 NA TRBV9 TRBD1 CASSVGDRGRYGYTF TGTGCCAGCAGCGTAGGTGACAGGGGCCGCTATGGCTACACCTTC
TRBJ2-2 NA TRBV7-9 TRBD1 CASSRGLGTGSYTGELFF TGTGCCAGCAGCCGAGGGCTCGGGACAGGGTCCTACACCGGGGAGCTGTTTTTT
TRBJ1-2 NA TRBV5-1 NA CASSFADLNYGYTF TGCGCCAGCAGCTTCGCAGATCTGAACTATGGCTACACCTTC
TRBJ1-3 NA TRBV5-4 TRBD1 CASSLAPLGQGGGNTIYF TGTGCCAGCAGCTTGGCCCCCTTGGGACAGGGTGGAGGAAACACCATATATTTT
TRBJ2-6 NA TRBV27 NA CASSSAQGRSGANVLTF TGTGCCAGCAGTTCCGCACAGGGACGGTCTGGGGCCAACGTCCTGACTTTC
TRBJ1-4 NA TRBV5-6 NA CASSRGVEKLFF TGTGCCAGCAGCAGGGGCGTTGAAAAACTGTTTTTT
TRBJ2-1 NA TRBV6-5 TRBD2 CASSPTSGNYNEQFF TGTGCCAGCAGTCCGACTAGCGGGAACTACAATGAGCAGTTCTTC
TRBJ2-6 NA TRBV5-1 NA CASSRQAFSGANVLTF TGCGCCAGCAGCAGACAGGCGTTCTCTGGGGCCAACGTCCTGACTTTC
TRBJ2-3 once TRBV11-2 TRBD2 CASSFLGSGSTDTQYF TGTGCCAGCAGCTTTCTCGGTAGCGGGAGCACAGATACGCAGTATTTT
TRBJ1-5 NA TRBV30 TRBD1 CAWRPQGGQPQHF TGTGCCTGGAGACCACAGGGGGGGCAGCCCCAGCATTTT
TRBJ2-2 NA TRBV5-1 NA CASSFGQINTGELFF TGCGCCAGCAGCTTTGGACAGATTAACACCGGGGAGCTGTTTTTT
TRBJ2-1 NA TRBV5-4 TRBD2 CASSLGSSGDYNEQFF TGTGCCAGCAGCTTGGGTAGTAGCGGGGACTACAATGAGCAGTTCTTC
TRBJ2-5 NA TRBV19 NA CASRAGLSIGTQYF TGTGCCAGTAGGGCGGGGCTATCCATCGGGACCCAGTACTTC
TRBJ1-5 few TRBV6-4 NA CALGWWDQPQHF TGTGCCCTAGGGTGGTGGGATCAGCCCCAGCATTTT